A selection of T cell receptor beta chains follows, all from one sample in a study of regulatory T cells in long-lasting Graves disease. Each CDR3 protein gets one entry after TCRdb re-called the multiplex PCR reads with MiXCR. The repertoire holds approximately 440,000 distinct CDR3 sequences, about 20% seen once, with about a quarter in the top ten. The sequenced sample was peripheral blood mononuclear cells (PBMCs), obtained when the disease was refractory, from a patient treated with antithyroid drugs. The receptors were sampled from a female donor with Graves disease. Both conserved end residues are trimmed from each CDR3.

v_gene: TRBV5-1; j_gene: TRBJ1-5; CDR3aa: ASSPGWGGDQPQH
v_gene: TRBV14; j_gene: TRBJ2-7; CDR3aa: ASSPPGLAGSQQY
v_gene: TRBV20-1; j_gene: TRBJ2-5; CDR3aa: SARSGLQPGTQY
v_gene: TRBV29-1; j_gene: TRBJ2-7; CDR3aa: SVEEGTSGSYEQY
v_gene: TRBV5-6; j_gene: TRBJ1-2; CDR3aa: ASSFGTGTDYGYT
v_gene: TRBV2; j_gene: TRBJ1-1; CDR3aa: ASSAMTGKMNTEAF
v_gene: TRBV19; j_gene: TRBJ1-2; CDR3aa: ASKGQGVIYGYT
v_gene: TRBV24-1; j_gene: TRBJ2-5; CDR3aa: ATSDPDLDQETQY
v_gene: TRBV28; j_gene: TRBJ2-5; CDR3aa: ASSYLTVQETQY
v_gene: TRBV6-1; j_gene: TRBJ2-7; CDR3aa: ASRQQMFRDREYEQY
v_gene: TRBV7-9; j_gene: TRBJ1-4; CDR3aa: ASSPRDRINEKLF
v_gene: TRBV10-3; j_gene: TRBJ2-5; CDR3aa: AISGQDKETQY
v_gene: TRBV13; j_gene: TRBJ1-2; CDR3aa: ASSLGSGGEYGYT
v_gene: TRBV20-1; j_gene: TRBJ1-2; CDR3aa: SASGLDYGYT
v_gene: TRBV2; j_gene: TRBJ2-2; CDR3aa: AGSRAEGTGELF
v_gene: TRBV7-2; j_gene: TRBJ2-3; CDR3aa: ASSPGHREHDTQY
v_gene: TRBV19; j_gene: TRBJ1-2; CDR3aa: ASSISGNYGYT
v_gene: TRBV6-1; j_gene: TRBJ1-3; CDR3aa: ASSLNPFGDTIY